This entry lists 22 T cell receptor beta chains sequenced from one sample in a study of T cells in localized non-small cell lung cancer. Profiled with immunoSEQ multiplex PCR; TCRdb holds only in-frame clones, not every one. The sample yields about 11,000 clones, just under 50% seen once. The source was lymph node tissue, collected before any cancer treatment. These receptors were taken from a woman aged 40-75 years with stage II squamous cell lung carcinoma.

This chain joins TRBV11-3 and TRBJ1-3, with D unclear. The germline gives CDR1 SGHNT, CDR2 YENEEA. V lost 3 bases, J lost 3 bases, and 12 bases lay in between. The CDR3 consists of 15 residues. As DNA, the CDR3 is TGTGCCAGCAGCTTGGAAGGGTTCGGTGGAAACACCATATATTTT. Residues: CASSLEGFGGNTIYF.

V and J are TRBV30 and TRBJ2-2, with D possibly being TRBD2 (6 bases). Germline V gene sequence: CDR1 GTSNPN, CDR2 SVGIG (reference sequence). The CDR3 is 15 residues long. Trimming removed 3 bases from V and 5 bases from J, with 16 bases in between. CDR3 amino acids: CAWSRGSGLTGELFF. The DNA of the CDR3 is TGTGCCTGGAGCCGAGGTAGCGGATTAACCGGGGAGCTGTTTTTT.

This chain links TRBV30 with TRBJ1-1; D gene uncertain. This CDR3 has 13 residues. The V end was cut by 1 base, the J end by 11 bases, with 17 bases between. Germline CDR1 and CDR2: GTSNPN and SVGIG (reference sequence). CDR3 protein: CAWSGTGGIQAFF. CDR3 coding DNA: TGTGCCTGGAGTGGAACCGGAGGGATTCAGGCTTTCTTT.

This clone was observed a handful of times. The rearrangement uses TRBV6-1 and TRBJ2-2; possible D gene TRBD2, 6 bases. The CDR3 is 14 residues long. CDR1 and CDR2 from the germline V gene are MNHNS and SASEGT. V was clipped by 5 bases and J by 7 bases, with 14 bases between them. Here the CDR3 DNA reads TGTGCCAGCAGTAAAGAACTAGCCCTCGGGGAGCTGTTTTTT. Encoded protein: CASSKELALGELFF.

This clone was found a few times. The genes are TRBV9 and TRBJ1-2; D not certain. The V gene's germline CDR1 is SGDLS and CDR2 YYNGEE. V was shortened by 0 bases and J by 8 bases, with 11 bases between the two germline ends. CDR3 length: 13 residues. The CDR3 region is CASSVDSGFGYTF. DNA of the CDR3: TGTGCCAGCAGCGTAGATTCGGGCTTCGGCTACACCTTC.

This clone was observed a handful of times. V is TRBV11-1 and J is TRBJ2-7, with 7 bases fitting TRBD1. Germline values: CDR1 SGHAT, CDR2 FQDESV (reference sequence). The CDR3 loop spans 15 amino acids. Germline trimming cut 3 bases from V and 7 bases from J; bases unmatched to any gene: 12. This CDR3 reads CASSLGDRASREQYF. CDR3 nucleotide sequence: TGTGCCAGCAGCTTGGGAGACAGGGCGTCTCGGGAGCAGTACTTC.

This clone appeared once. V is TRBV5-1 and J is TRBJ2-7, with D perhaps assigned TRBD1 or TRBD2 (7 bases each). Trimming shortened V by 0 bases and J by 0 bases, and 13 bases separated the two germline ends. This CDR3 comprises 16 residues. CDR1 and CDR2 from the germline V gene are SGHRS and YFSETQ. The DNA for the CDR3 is TGCGCCAGCAGCTTGGCAGGGGGGGGATCCTCCTACGAGCAGTACTTC. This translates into CASSLAGGGSSYEQYF.

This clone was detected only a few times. The CDR3 loop is CASNRQEITEAFF. The DNA for the CDR3 is TGTGCCAGCAACCGTCAGGAAATCACTGAAGCTTTCTTT. The V and J genes are TRBV6-8 and TRBJ1-1, with D unclear. The CDR3 length is 13 residues. Trimming pared 7 bases from V and 4 bases from J, leaving 13 bases between. Germline-derived CDR1 and CDR2 are MNHGY and SAAAGT.

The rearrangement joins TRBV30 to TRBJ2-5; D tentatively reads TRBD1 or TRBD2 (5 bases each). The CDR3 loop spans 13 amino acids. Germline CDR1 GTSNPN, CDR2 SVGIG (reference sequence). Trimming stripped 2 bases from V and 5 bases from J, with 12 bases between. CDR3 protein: CAWSSTGAETQYF. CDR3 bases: TGTGCCTGGAGTTCAACCGGGGCCGAGACCCAGTACTTC.

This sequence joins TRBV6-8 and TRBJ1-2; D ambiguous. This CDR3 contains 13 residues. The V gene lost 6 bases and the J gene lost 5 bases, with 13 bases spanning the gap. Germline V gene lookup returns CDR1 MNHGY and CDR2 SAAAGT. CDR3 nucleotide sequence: TGTGCCAGCAGGGCGGCAGAACTATATGGCTACACCTTC. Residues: CASRAAELYGYTF.

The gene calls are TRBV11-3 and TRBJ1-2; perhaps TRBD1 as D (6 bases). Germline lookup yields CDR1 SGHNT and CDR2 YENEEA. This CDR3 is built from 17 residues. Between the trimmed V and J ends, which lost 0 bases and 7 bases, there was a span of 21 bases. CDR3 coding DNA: TGTGCCAGCAGCTTAGACTTGGGGGTGACAGGAGCCTCTGGCTACACCTTC. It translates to CASSLDLGVTGASGYTF.

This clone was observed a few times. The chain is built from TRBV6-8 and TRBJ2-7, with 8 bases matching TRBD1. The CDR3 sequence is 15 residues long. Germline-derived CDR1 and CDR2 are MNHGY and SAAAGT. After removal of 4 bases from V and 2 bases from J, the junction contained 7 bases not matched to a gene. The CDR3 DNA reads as TGTGCCAGCAGTTCCCCGAGGACAGGGACCTACGAGCAGTACTTC. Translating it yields CASSSPRTGTYEQYF.

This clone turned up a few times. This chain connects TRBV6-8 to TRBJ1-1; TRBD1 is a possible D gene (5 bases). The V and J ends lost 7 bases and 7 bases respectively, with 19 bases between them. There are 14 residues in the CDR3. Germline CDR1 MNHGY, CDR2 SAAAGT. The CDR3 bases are TGTGCCAGCATTCTAAGGAGGGGTGTAGGTGAAGCTTTCTTT. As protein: CASILRRGVGEAFF.

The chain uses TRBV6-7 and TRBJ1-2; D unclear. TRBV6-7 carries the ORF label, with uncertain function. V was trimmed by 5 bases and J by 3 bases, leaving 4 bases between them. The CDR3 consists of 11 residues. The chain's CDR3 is CASSEHYGYTF. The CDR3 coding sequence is TGTGCCAGCAGTGAACACTATGGCTACACCTTC.

This chain's CDR3 is CSVVGLRGQPQHF. CDR3 nucleotides: TGCAGCGTCGTCGGCCTCAGAGGTCAGCCCCAGCATTTT. This chain connects TRBV29-1 to TRBJ1-5; D is undetermined. The V gene lost 6 bases and the J gene lost 6 bases, with 15 bases spanning the gap. The germline gives CDR1 SQVTM, CDR2 ANQGSEA. The CDR3 loop spans 13 amino acids.

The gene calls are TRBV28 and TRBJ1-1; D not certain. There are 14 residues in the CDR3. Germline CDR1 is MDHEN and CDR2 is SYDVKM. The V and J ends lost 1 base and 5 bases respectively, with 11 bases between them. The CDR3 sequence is CASSLSGFWTEAFF. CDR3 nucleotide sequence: TGTGCCAGCAGTTTATCAGGATTTTGGACTGAAGCTTTCTTT.

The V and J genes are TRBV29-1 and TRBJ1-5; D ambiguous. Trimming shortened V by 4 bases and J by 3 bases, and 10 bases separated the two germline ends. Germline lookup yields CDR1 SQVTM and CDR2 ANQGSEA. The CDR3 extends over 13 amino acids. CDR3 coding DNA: TGCAGCGTTGCGGGCACCAACAATCAGCCCCAGCATTTT. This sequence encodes CSVAGTNNQPQHF.

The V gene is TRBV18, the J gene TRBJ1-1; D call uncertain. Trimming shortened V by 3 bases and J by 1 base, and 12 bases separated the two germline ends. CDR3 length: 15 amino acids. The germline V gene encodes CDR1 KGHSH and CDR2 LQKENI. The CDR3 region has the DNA TGTGCCAGCTCACCTCTCTCTTACGGGAACACTGAAGCTTTCTTT. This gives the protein CASSPLSYGNTEAFF.

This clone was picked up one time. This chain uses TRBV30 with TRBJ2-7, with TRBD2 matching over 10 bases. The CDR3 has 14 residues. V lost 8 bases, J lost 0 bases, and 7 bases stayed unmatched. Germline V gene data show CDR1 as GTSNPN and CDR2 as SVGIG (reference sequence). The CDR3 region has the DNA TGTGCCCACAGACTAGCGGGTAGCTCCTACGAGCAGTACTTC. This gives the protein CAHRLAGSSYEQYF.

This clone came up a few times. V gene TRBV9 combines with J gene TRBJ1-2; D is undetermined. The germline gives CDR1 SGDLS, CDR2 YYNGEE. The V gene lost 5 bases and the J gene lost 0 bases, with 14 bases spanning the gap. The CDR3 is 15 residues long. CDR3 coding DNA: TGTGCCAGCAGTGAAATCGGACCAGCTAACTATGGCTACACCTTC. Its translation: CASSEIGPANYGYTF.

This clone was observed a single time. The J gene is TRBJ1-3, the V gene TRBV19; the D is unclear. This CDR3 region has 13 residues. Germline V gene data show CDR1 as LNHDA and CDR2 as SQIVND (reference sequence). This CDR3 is CASGPGRRNTIYF. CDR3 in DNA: TGTGCTTCTGGTCCCGGGCGGAGAAACACCATATATTTT.

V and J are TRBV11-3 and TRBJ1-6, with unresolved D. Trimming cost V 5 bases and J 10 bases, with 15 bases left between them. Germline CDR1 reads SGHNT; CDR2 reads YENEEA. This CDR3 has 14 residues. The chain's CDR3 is CASSPTPPRSPLHF. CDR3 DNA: TGTGCCAGCAGCCCGACCCCGCCGCGGTCACCCCTCCACTTT. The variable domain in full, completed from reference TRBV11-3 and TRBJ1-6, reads EAGVVQSPRYKIIEKKQPVAFWCNPISGHNTLYWYLQNLGQGPELLIRYENEEAVDDSQLPKDRFSAERLKGVDSTLKIQPAELGDSAVYLCASSPTPPRSPLHFGNGTRLTVT.